Following are 29 T cell receptor beta chains from one sample sequenced in a study of Ad26.COV2.S vaccination and SARS-CoV-2 variants. Libraries were prepared by immunoSEQ multiplex PCR; TCRdb keeps only in-frame clonotypes and omits some of them. The sample holds 350,000 to 550,000 clones, 89% seen once. Described treatment: roughly 18 received Ad26.COV2.S at low or high dose, single or two shots; 5 received placebo; per-sample allocation not given. Sampling was performed 63 days after the first vaccine or placebo injection. Sequences were derived from peripheral blood, sampled in a trial of Ad26.COV2.S vaccine versus placebo. The source is a person aged 18-65 years who received the Ad26.COV2.S COVID-19 vaccine or a placebo.

The genes are TRBV7-9 and TRBJ2-7; D is perhaps TRBD1 (6 bases). The germline V gene encodes CDR1 SEHNR and CDR2 FQNEAQ (reference sequence). V dropped 1 base and J dropped 4 bases, with 11 bases sitting between them. CDR3 size: 14 residues. Here the CDR3 reads CASSLDGGGYEQYF. CDR3 coding DNA: TGTGCCAGCAGCTTAGATGGGGGCGGGTACGAGCAGTACTTC.

This sequence joins TRBV2 and TRBJ1-1, with a tentative D call TRBD1 (5 bases). This CDR3 region has 17 residues. The V end lost 2 bases, the J end lost 0 bases, and 16 bases lay between the germline ends. CDR1 SNHLY and CDR2 FYNNEI come from the germline V gene. The CDR3 protein is CASSEILVGHMNTEAFF. The CDR3, as DNA: TGTGCCAGCAGTGAAATTTTGGTTGGACACATGAACACTGAAGCTTTCTTT. Looking up the rest from reference TRBV2 and TRBJ1-1 gives the full variable domain: EPEVTQTPSHQVTQMGQEVILRCVPISNHLYFYWYRQILGQKVEFLVSFYNNEISEKSEIFDDQFSVERPDGSNFTLKIRSTKLEDSAMYFCASSEILVGHMNTEAFFGQGTRLTVV.

DNA of the CDR3: TGCGCCAGCAGCTTGTTAGGGGAGTATGGCTACACCTTC. Translated: CASSLLGEYGYTF. The genes are TRBV5-1 and TRBJ1-2, with a possible D match to TRBD1 (5 bases). Germline CDR1 reads SGHRS; CDR2 reads YFSETQ. Trimming took 1 base from V and 5 from J, leaving 9 bases between them. The CDR3 runs 13 residues.

Written as DNA, the CDR3 is TGTGCCACCAGTGATTTGCAGGGGGACAAGTACAATGAGCAGTTCTTC. Its translation: CATSDLQGDKYNEQFF. The gene calls are TRBV24-1 and TRBJ2-1; 7 nucleotides agree with TRBD1. CDR3 length: 16 residues. The V gene's germline CDR1 is KGHDR and CDR2 SFDVKD. J lost 4 bases, V lost 0 bases, and 5 bases had no gene match.

The rearrangement joins TRBV6-6 to TRBJ1-6, with unresolved D. Between the trimmed V and J ends, which lost 0 bases and 3 bases, there was a span of 9 bases. The germline gives CDR1 MNHNY, CDR2 SVGAGI (reference sequence). The CDR3 length is 16 residues. The CDR3 DNA is TGTGCCAGCAGTTACTCTCTAGTCAACTATAATTCACCCCTCCACTTT. This codes for CASSYSLVNYNSPLHF.

The chain uses TRBV5-1 and TRBJ1-4; the D gene is possibly TRBD1 (5 bases). This CDR3 contains 15 residues. Trimming took off 0 bases at V and 8 bases at J, with 14 bases between the two ends. Germline CDR1 reads SGHRS; CDR2 reads YFSETQ. Here the CDR3 DNA reads TGCGCCAGCAGCTTGGTGCCAGGGACCGGGGAAAAACTGTTTTTT. Translation gives CASSLVPGTGEKLFF.

This chain links TRBV6-5 with TRBJ1-1, with D uncertain. CDR3 length: 12 amino acids. Germline CDR1 is MNHEY and CDR2 is SVGAGI. V shed 6 bases and J shed 6 bases, with 11 bases lying between them. The CDR3 loop is CASSYRESEAFF. The CDR3 DNA reads TGTGCCAGCAGCTATCGGGAGTCTGAAGCTTTCTTT.

The chain carries TRBV5-5 and TRBJ1-6; D uncertain. Trimming removed 0 bases at V and 7 bases at J, with 8 bases between. The germline V gene encodes CDR1 SGHKS and CDR2 YYEKEE (reference sequence). The CDR3 runs to 14 residues. The CDR3 loop reads CASSLVVSNSPLHF. Written as DNA, the CDR3 is TGTGCCAGCAGCTTGGTAGTTTCCAATTCACCCCTCCACTTT.

The chain employs TRBV28 and TRBJ1-6, with TRBD1 as a possible D gene (5 bases). The CDR3 totals 15 residues. CDR1 is MDHEN and CDR2 is SYDVKM in the germline V gene. V shed 6 bases and J shed 0 bases, with 9 bases lying between them. CDR3 nucleotide sequence: TGTGCCAGCAGGAAAACAGGCTCCTATAATTCACCCCTCCACTTT. Translation: CASRKTGSYNSPLHF.

About this clone itself: The same CDR3 is also encoded by other DNA sequences in this sample. The J gene is TRBJ2-5, the V gene TRBV29-1, with D unclear. V lost 4 bases and J lost 2, with 5 bases in between. The CDR3 totals 11 residues. Germline CDR1 SQVTM, CDR2 ANQGSEA. In DNA, the CDR3 is TGCAGCGTTGGCCGGCAAGAGACCCAGTACTTC. Translating it yields CSVGRQETQYF.

CDR3 bases: TGCGCCAGCAGCTTCTGGGGAGGGAACACTGAAGCTTTCTTT. Translation gives CASSFWGGNTEAFF. This chain connects TRBV5-1 to TRBJ1-1; D gene unclear. V was trimmed by 2 bases and J by 1 base, leaving 9 bases between them. The CDR3 has 14 residues. Germline CDR1 and CDR2: SGHRS and YFSETQ.

This clone was seen a single time. J is TRBJ1-5 and V is TRBV19; D remains ambiguous. Germline loops: CDR1 LNHDA, CDR2 SQIVND (reference sequence). The CDR3 length is 21 residues. Trimming left V 3 bases short and J 4 bases short, with 31 bases between. CDR3 sequence: CASSIRWERGRLGVNNQPQHF. Written as DNA, the CDR3 is TGTGCCAGTAGTATTAGGTGGGAACGGGGTCGCCTAGGAGTGAATAATCAGCCCCAGCATTTT.

J is TRBJ2-7 and V is TRBV2; TRBD1 is a possible D gene (6 bases). V was clipped by 2 bases and J by 1 base, with 9 bases between them. Germline-derived CDR1 and CDR2 are SNHLY and FYNNEI. This CDR3 is built from 14 residues. CDR3 nucleotides: TGTGCCAGCAGTGAACAGGGGAAATCCTACGAGCAGTACTTC. Translating it yields CASSEQGKSYEQYF.

The chain uses TRBV10-3 and TRBJ2-3, with D possibly TRBD1 on 5 matching bases. The CDR3 runs 15 residues. The germline V gene encodes CDR1 ENHRY and CDR2 SYGVKD. V dropped 3 bases and J dropped 4 bases, with 14 bases sitting between them. The chain's CDR3 is CAISDSRGSADTQYF. Written as DNA, the CDR3 is TGTGCCATCAGTGATAGTAGGGGAAGCGCAGATACGCAGTATTTT.

The CDR3 sequence is CATSEGRQGDTGELFF. In DNA, the CDR3 is TGTGCCACCAGTGAAGGGAGGCAGGGGGACACCGGGGAGCTGTTTTTT. The genes are TRBV24-1 and TRBJ2-2; tentatively, D is TRBD1 (7 bases). CDR3 length: 16 amino acids. Deletions cut 4 bases from V and 3 bases from J, with 14 bases between. Germline V gives CDR1 KGHDR, CDR2 SFDVKD.

In its sample, this clone was seen a few times. This chain uses TRBV28 with TRBJ1-5; D possibly corresponds to TRBD1 (6 bases). CDR3 length: 15 residues. V dropped 3 bases and J dropped 2 bases, with 11 bases sitting between them. Germline V gene lookup returns CDR1 MDHEN and CDR2 SYDVKM. In DNA form, the CDR3 reads TGTGCCAGCAGTTTGAGAGGGGGTGGCAATCAGCCCCAGCATTTT. This gives the protein CASSLRGGGNQPQHF.

This clone was found once. The rearrangement uses TRBV2 and TRBJ1-5; 9 nucleotides line up with TRBD1. Trimming at V came to 6 bases and at J to 4 bases, leaving 4 bases not matched to a gene. CDR1 and CDR2 from the germline V gene are SNHLY and FYNNEI. The CDR3 totals 14 residues. The CDR3 here is CASRRDRGNQPQHF. For the CDR3, the DNA is TGTGCCAGCAGGAGAGACAGGGGGAATCAGCCCCAGCATTTT.

This clone was recorded once. The CDR3 loop is CSVGTRDRGKLAQYF. In DNA form, the CDR3 reads TGCAGCGTTGGGACGAGGGACAGGGGAAAGTTGGCGCAGTACTTC. The chain joins TRBV29-1 to TRBJ2-7; 10 nucleotides agree with TRBD1. Germline CDR1 is SQVTM and CDR2 is ANQGSEA. The CDR3 consists of 15 residues. Trimming took 4 bases from V and 9 from J; bases not matched to a gene: 15.

The chain has TRBV28 and TRBJ2-7, with D perhaps matching TRBD2 (6 bases). CDR1 is MDHEN, CDR2 SYDVKM, per germline. The CDR3 extends over 13 amino acids. V gave up 8 bases and J gave up 5 bases, with 16 bases separating them. CDR3 DNA sequence: TGTGCCAGCGGAGGGAGAGGGGTTGACGAGCAGTACGTC. Translated, it gives CASGGRGVDEQYV.

This clone has only one observation. V is TRBV2 and J is TRBJ2-5; maybe TRBD1 (6 bases). Trimming took off 7 bases at V and 7 bases at J, with 16 bases between the two ends. The CDR3 contains 13 residues. Germline V gives CDR1 SNHLY, CDR2 FYNNEI. This CDR3 reads CASTPDSLRTQYF. The CDR3 bases are TGTGCCAGCACGCCGGACAGCCTCAGGACCCAGTACTTC. The entire variable domain, with the rest obtained from reference TRBV2 and TRBJ2-5, is as follows: EPEVTQTPSHQVTQMGQEVILRCVPISNHLYFYWYRQILGQKVEFLVSFYNNEISEKSEIFDDQFSVERPDGSNFTLKIRSTKLEDSAMYFCASTPDSLRTQYFGPGTRLLVL.

The genes are TRBV7-8 and TRBJ1-3, with D unclear. The CDR3 covers 15 residues. Trimming removed 4 bases from V and 4 bases from J, with 14 bases in between. Per the germline V gene, CDR1 is SGHVS and CDR2 is FQNEAQ. The CDR3 nucleotides are TGTGCCAGCAGCTGGGCCTCTCCTGGGGGAAACACCATATATTTT. Encoded protein: CASSWASPGGNTIYF.

The chain is built from TRBV5-1 and TRBJ2-5; 9 nucleotides line up with TRBD2. The length of the CDR3 is 19 residues. CDR1 and CDR2 (germline): SGHRS, YFSETQ. The V segment lost 4 bases and the J segment 2 bases; nucleotides outside the gene matches: 18. CDR3 nucleotides: TGCGCCAGCAGCCCGGTTGGGACTAGCTGGGGTCGATCACAAGAGACCCAGTACTTC. Its protein product is CASSPVGTSWGRSQETQYF.

About this clone: At the DNA level, this CDR3 is encoded by other sequences in the same sample as well. The chain joins TRBV7-2 to TRBJ1-6, with no clear D. Trimming removed 4 bases from V and 4 bases from J, with 2 bases in between. CDR1 is SGHTA, CDR2 FQGNSA, per germline. The CDR3 sequence is 12 residues long. CDR3 region: CASSSYNSPLHF. The CDR3 DNA sequence: TGTGCCAGCAGCTCTTATAATTCACCCCTCCACTTT.

The chain has TRBV7-9 and TRBJ2-2, with 8 bases matching TRBD2. Germline V gene sequence: CDR1 SEHNR, CDR2 FQNEAQ (reference sequence). This CDR3 region has 19 residues. The V and J ends lost 1 base and 6 bases, in that order; junction bases with no gene match: 16. CDR3 coding DNA: TGTGCCAGCAGCTTAGAGAGGCGGCTAGCGGGTCTCCCCTCCGGGGAGCTGTTTTTT. Its translation is CASSLERRLAGLPSGELFF.

This chain links TRBV27 with TRBJ1-6; no clear D gene. CDR3 length: 13 residues. Trimming left V 1 base short and J 10 bases short, with 8 bases between. Looked up from germline, CDR1 is MNHEY and CDR2 is SMNVEV (reference sequence). As DNA, the CDR3 is TGTGCCAGCAGTTTATATCCGGGATCACCCCTCCACTTT. Translating it yields CASSLYPGSPLHF.

This chain uses TRBV5-1 with TRBJ1-5; unclear D gene. The length of the CDR3 is 15 residues. From germline, CDR1 is SGHRS and CDR2 YFSETQ. Between the trimmed V and J ends, which lost 0 bases and 0 bases, there was a span of 7 bases. CDR3 in DNA: TGCGCCAGCAGCTTGGGCGGTACTAGCAATCAGCCCCAGCATTTT. Protein sequence: CASSLGGTSNQPQHF.

The chain recombines TRBV4-1 with TRBJ2-2, with 7 nucleotides matching TRBD1. V was pared by 0 bases and J by 4 bases, with 11 bases of the junction left unmatched. In germline, CDR1 is MGHRA, CDR2 YSYEKL. The CDR3 is made up of 18 amino acids. CDR3 residues: CASSQESRGSFSTGELFF. The CDR3, as DNA: TGCGCCAGCAGCCAAGAAAGCAGGGGGAGTTTTAGCACCGGGGAGCTGTTTTTT.

This sequence joins TRBV5-6 and TRBJ1-2; TRBD1 might be the D (5 bases). Trimming took off 0 bases at V and 4 bases at J, with 13 bases between the two ends. CDR3 length: 15 amino acids. The germline V gene has CDR1 SGHDT and CDR2 YYEEEE. This CDR3 is CASSLAPTEGYGYTF. The CDR3 region has the DNA TGTGCCAGCAGCTTGGCCCCGACAGAAGGCTATGGCTACACCTTC.

The chain links TRBV7-8 to TRBJ1-5; D uncertain. This CDR3 comprises 13 residues. V lost 1 base and J 4 bases, leaving 5 bases between the germline ends. Germline V lookup: CDR1 SGHVS, CDR2 FQNEAQ. The CDR3 sequence is CASSLGPNQPQHF. DNA for the CDR3: TGTGCCAGCAGCTTAGGGCCTAATCAGCCCCAGCATTTT.